Listed below are T cell receptor beta chains from one sample, sequenced in a study of cytomegalovirus exposure and HLA in healthy donors. Data came from immunoSEQ multiplex PCR; TCRdb stores just in-frame clones and leaves some out. The table has more than 110,000 clones, around 75% seen once. Sequencing was carried out using PBMCs. The receptors shown here come from a man aged 25-40 years in good health and CMV-seronegative. CDR3s include the opening cysteine and the closing phenylalanine or tryptophan. Each record gives: D gene, clone size, J gene, V gene, CDR3 DNA, CDR3 protein. D genes are given only for firm matches. Size is stated for part of the rows, as once, few or many counts, or as a class when the clone is expanded.

- once TRBJ2-1 TRBV29-1 TGCAGCGTTACGGAGGTACGGAATGAGCAGTTCTTC CSVTEVRNEQFF
- - TRBJ2-2 TRBV5-6 TGTGCCAGCAGCTTTCCGACAGGCCCCGGGGAGCTGTTTTTT CASSFPTGPGELFF
TRBD1 - TRBJ1-2 TRBV9 TGTGCCAGCAGCTCGAGTCTGGGACAGGGAGGGGAGGCCACCTTC CASSSSLGQGGEATF
TRBD2 few TRBJ2-1 TRBV19 TGTGCCAGTAGTACTAGCGGGGGGGTCTACAATGAGCAGTTCTTC CASSTSGGVYNEQFF
- - TRBJ1-4 TRBV6-5 TGTGCCACTAAGACAGCAACTAATGAAAAACTGTTTTTT CATKTATNEKLFF
- once TRBJ2-4 TRBV5-4 TGTGCCAGCATCAATTGGCAGGGAAACATTCAGTACTTC CASINWQGNIQYF
TRBD2 - TRBJ2-1 TRBV6-1 TGTGCCAGCAGGAGTCTAGCGGGGGTCTACAATGAGCAGTTCTTC CASRSLAGVYNEQFF
- few TRBJ1-6 TRBV6-5 TGTGCCAGCAGTTACTGGCAAAGAGGCAATTCACCCCTCCACTTT CASSYWQRGNSPLHF
- few TRBJ2-5 TRBV10-1 TGCGCCAGCAGCCCCGGGACTTTCCGGGAAGAGACCCAGTACTTC CASSPGTFREETQYF
TRBD1 - TRBJ2-6 TRBV7-8 TGTGCCAGCAGCCAAAGGGGACAGGGTCTCTCTGGGGCCAACGTCCTGACTTTC CASSQRGQGLSGANVLTF
- - TRBJ1-6 TRBV30 TGTGCCTGGAGCCGGGACACAAATTCACCCCTCCACTTT CAWSRDTNSPLHF
- - TRBJ2-7 TRBV5-4 TGTGCCAGCAGCTTCTCGGCGGGTGGGCTGCGGAACGAGCAGTACTTC CASSFSAGGLRNEQYF
- - TRBJ1-1 TRBV5-1 TGCGCCAGCAGCTTGCGAGCCTTAGGGGGTAACACTGAAGCTTTCTTT CASSLRALGGNTEAFF
- - TRBJ2-7 TRBV19 TGTGCCAGTAGTATCGTAAAAGCCGATGAACCCCACGAGCAGTACTTC CASSIVKADEPHEQYF
- - TRBJ2-5 TRBV5-1 TGCGCCAGCAGCTTACAGGAGTACCAAGAGACCCAGTACTTC CASSLQEYQETQYF
- - TRBJ1-1 TRBV15 TGTGCCACCAGCAGAGGGGCTGGGGAGGGAAACACTGAAGCTTTCTTT CATSRGAGEGNTEAFF
TRBD1 - TRBJ2-2 TRBV19 TGTGCCAGTAGTACCCGGACAGGGCCCGGGGAGCTGTTTTTT CASSTRTGPGELFF
TRBD1 - TRBJ1-2 TRBV6-5 TGTGCCAGCAGAGGACAGGGGGCAAGCTATGGCTACACCTTC CASRGQGASYGYTF
TRBD2 - TRBJ2-3 TRBV10-2 TGCGCCAGCAGTGAGGTAGCGGGAGAGACAGATACGCAGTATTTT CASSEVAGETDTQYF
- few TRBJ2-1 TRBV6-1 TGTGCCAGCGTATTAGGGGGGGCCGATGAGCAGTTCTTC CASVLGGADEQFF
TRBD1 few TRBJ1-5 TRBV6-6 TGTGCCAGCACCCGACAGGGGGGCAATCAGCCCCAGCATTTT CASTRQGGNQPQHF
TRBD1 once TRBJ1-5 TRBV28 TGTGCCAGCAGTTTGTTCAGGGGGCAACGGATTCAGCCCCAGCATTTT CASSLFRGQRIQPQHF
- - TRBJ2-5 TRBV19 TGTGCCAGTAGTATTGCGGGGACGGGTGAGACCCAGTACTTC CASSIAGTGETQYF
TRBD1 - TRBJ1-2 TRBV19 TGTGCCAGTAGTCGGGACAGGACAAGCTATGGCTACACCTTC CASSRDRTSYGYTF
- - TRBJ2-7 TRBV10-2 TGCGCCAGCAGTGAGTCGAACAGGGCGGAGCAGTACTTC CASSESNRAEQYF
TRBD1 - TRBJ1-2 TRBV20-1 TGCAGTGCCGGGACAGTCTATGGCTACACCTTC CSAGTVYGYTF
- - TRBJ2-5 TRBV28 TGTGCCAGCAGTCCCGTCAGAGAGACCCAGTACTTC CASSPVRETQYF
- few TRBJ1-3 TRBV19 TGTGCCAGTAGTCCAGGGGCCTCCTTCGGAAACACCATATATTTT CASSPGASFGNTIYF
TRBD1 - TRBJ1-2 TRBV5-1 TGCGCCAGCAGCCCCGGGACAGGATGGAACTATGGCTACACCTTC CASSPGTGWNYGYTF
TRBD1 - TRBJ1-2 TRBV7-9 TGTGCCAGCAGCGGCCTCCGGGACAGCTACCTACTTGGCTATGGCTACACCTTC CASSGLRDSYLLGYGYTF
- - TRBJ1-5 TRBV28 TGTGCCAGCAGTTACAGGGCGAATCAGCCCCAGCATTTT CASSYRANQPQHF
- - TRBJ1-2 TRBV20-1 TGCAGTGCTAGATTCCTCTATGGCTACACCTTC CSARFLYGYTF
- - TRBJ2-5 TRBV9 TGTGCCAGCAGCGTACAACTAGCTGGGTTCGAGACCCAGTACTTC CASSVQLAGFETQYF
TRBD1 - TRBJ2-7 TRBV28 TGTGCCAGCAGTTTACTGGACAGGGAAAACGAGCAGTACTTC CASSLLDRENEQYF
- - TRBJ1-1 TRBV25-1 TGTGCCAGCAGTGAAGGGTCAGGAGGGACTGAAGCTTTCTTT CASSEGSGGTEAFF
TRBD2 - TRBJ2-5 TRBV25-1 TGTGCCAGCAGTGATTACCGCGGGAGAGGTATCCAAGAGACCCAGTACTTC CASSDYRGRGIQETQYF
TRBD1 - TRBJ2-5 TRBV10-3 TGTGCCATCACTAAGGGGGCACAGGAGACCCAGTACTTC CAITKGAQETQYF